These 22 T cell receptor beta chains were all obtained from the same sample, sequenced in a study of T cell responses to AZD1222 COVID-19 vaccine. Data came from immunoSEQ multiplex PCR; TCRdb stores just in-frame clones and leaves some out. The table shows over 95,000 clones, with just under 90% occurring only once. Sequencing was performed on peripheral blood, taken on day 0 of AZD1222 vaccination. These receptor sequences come from an adult in good health.

V usage is TRBV6-2 or TRBV6-3 and J usage is TRBJ2-7, with D possibly called TRBD1 or TRBD2 (6 bases each). This CDR3 is built from 13 residues. The V end was cut by 0 bases, the J end by 9 bases, with 12 bases between. Germline V lookup: CDR1 MNHEY, CDR2 SVGEGT. The DNA for the CDR3 is TGTGCCAGCAGTTACTCGGGGGGCAAGGTGCAGTACTTC. Protein sequence: CASSYSGGKVQYF.

V usage is TRBV19 and J usage is TRBJ2-7, with D perhaps matching TRBD1 (6 bases). Germline V lookup: CDR1 LNHDA, CDR2 SQIVND (reference sequence). The CDR3 is 14 residues long. Trimming removed 5 bases at V and 1 base at J, with 12 bases between. CDR3 bases: TGTGCCAGTAGTGAGACAGGCATTTCCTACGAGCAGTACTTC. Its translation is CASSETGISYEQYF.

The rearrangement joins TRBV19 to TRBJ1-3, with a tentative D call TRBD1 (5 bases). Trimming removed 6 bases at V and 1 base at J, with 16 bases between. The CDR3 sequence is 16 residues long. Looked up from germline, CDR1 is LNHDA and CDR2 is SQIVND (reference sequence). The CDR3: CASSPGTASSGNTIYF. CDR3 in DNA: TGTGCCAGTAGCCCAGGGACGGCATCTTCTGGAAACACCATATATTTT. The full variable domain, with the rest looked up from reference TRBV19 and TRBJ1-3, is DGGITQSPKYLFRKEGQNVTLSCEQNLNHDAMYWYRQDPGQGLRLIYYSQIVNDFQKGDIAEGYSVSREKKESFPLTVTSAQKNPTAFYLCASSPGTASSGNTIYFGEGSWLTVV.

The chain couples TRBV7-2 to TRBJ2-1; the match to TRBD2 covers 13 bases. The CDR3 totals 19 residues. CDR1 and CDR2 from the germline V gene are SGHTA and FQGNSA. Unmatched junction bases numbered 12, after V lost 5 bases and J lost 2 bases. The CDR3 DNA reads TGTGCCAGCAGCCCAGGGACTAGCGGGGCCGTAGGGACCTACAATGAGCAGTTCTTC. Translated: CASSPGTSGAVGTYNEQFF.

The V gene is TRBV28, the J gene TRBJ2-7; TRBD1 agrees at 8 bases. The germline gives CDR1 MDHEN, CDR2 SYDVKM. Unmatched junction bases numbered 8, after V lost 6 bases and J lost 4 bases. There are 14 residues in the CDR3. CDR3 amino acids: CASRPTGDRYEQYF. For the CDR3, the DNA is TGTGCCAGCAGGCCGACAGGGGATCGGTACGAGCAGTACTTC.

J is TRBJ1-5 and V is TRBV9; D remains ambiguous. V dropped 2 bases and J dropped 5 bases, with 17 bases sitting between them. Germline CDR1 reads SGDLS; CDR2 reads YYNGEE. The CDR3 is 16 residues long. As DNA, the CDR3 is TGTGCCAGCAGCGTTGAAGACGTCAGCCCATATCAGCCCCAGCATTTT. This translates into CASSVEDVSPYQPQHF.

J is TRBJ1-1 and V is TRBV19, with TRBD1 as a possible D gene (5 bases). This CDR3 has 14 amino acids. The ends were cut back, 5 bases at V and 8 bases at J, with 18 bases in the middle. Germline V lookup: CDR1 LNHDA, CDR2 SQIVND (reference sequence). CDR3 DNA: TGTGCCAGTAGTGCAGGGCGAGGGCTCGGAGAAGCTTTCTTT. Its protein is CASSAGRGLGEAFF.

The J gene is TRBJ1-1, the V gene TRBV5-1; 7 nucleotides agree with TRBD1. Germline assignment: CDR1 SGHRS and CDR2 YFSETQ. V trimming: 4 bases; J trimming: 1 base; junction bases outside the gene matches: 4. The CDR3 covers 14 residues. Here the CDR3 reads CASSLQGQNTEAFF. The CDR3 DNA follows: TGCGCCAGCAGCCTACAGGGGCAGAACACTGAAGCTTTCTTT. The entire variable domain, with the rest obtained from reference TRBV5-1 and TRBJ1-1, is as follows: KAGVTQTPRYLIKTRGQQVTLSCSPISGHRSVSWYQQTPGQGLQFLFEYFSETQRNKGNFPGRFSGRQFSNSRSEMNVSTLELGDSALYLCASSLQGQNTEAFFGQGTRLTVV.

The chain links TRBV24-1 to TRBJ1-5; no clear D. This CDR3 has 12 amino acids. Per the germline V gene, CDR1 is KGHDR and CDR2 is SFDVKD. Trimming cost V 2 bases and J 9 bases, with 7 bases left between them. The DNA for the CDR3 is TGTGCCACCAGTGATTCGGTGGGGCCCCAGCATTTT. Encoded protein: CATSDSVGPQHF.

The rearrangement joins TRBV5-1 to TRBJ2-2; D possibly corresponds to TRBD2 (6 bases). The CDR3 has 17 amino acids. With 3 bases removed from V and 5 bases from J, the gap between germline ends came to 20 bases. The germline CDR1 and CDR2 sequences are SGHRS and YFSETQ. Here the CDR3 DNA reads TGCGCCAGCAGCTATGGACTCGGGAGCCGTCGGACCGGGGAGCTGTTTTTT. This sequence encodes CASSYGLGSRRTGELFF.

The chain couples TRBV4-2 to TRBJ2-7; the D gene is possibly TRBD1 (6 bases). The CDR3 spans 14 residues. With 4 bases removed from V and 2 bases from J, the gap between germline ends came to 12 bases. CDR1 is LGHNA and CDR2 is YNFKEQ in the germline V gene. CDR3 region: CASSPTGLAYEQYF. As DNA, the CDR3 is TGTGCCAGCAGCCCGACAGGCCTAGCCTACGAGCAGTACTTC.

The chain has TRBV5-6 and TRBJ1-1; 11 bases are shared with TRBD1. The J segment lost 4 bases and the V segment lost 4 bases, leaving 6 bases of the junction unmatched. Germline CDR1 and CDR2: SGHDT and YYEEEE. The CDR3 loop spans 15 amino acids. CDR3 nucleotides: TGTGCCAGCAGCCCGGGGGACAGGGGGGGCACTGAAGCTTTCTTT. It encodes CASSPGDRGGTEAFF. Full variable domain (outside the CDR3, taken from reference TRBV5-6 and TRBJ1-1): DAGVTQSPTHLIKTRGQQVTLRCSPKSGHDTVSWYQQALGQGPQFIFQYYEEEERQRGNFPDRFSGHQFPNYSSELNVNALLLGDSALYLCASSPGDRGGTEAFFGQGTRLTVV.

This chain joins TRBV11-1 and TRBJ2-1; tentatively, D is TRBD2 (6 bases). Germline V gives CDR1 SGHAT, CDR2 FQDESV (reference sequence). CDR3 length: 14 amino acids. V lost 5 bases, J lost 5 bases, and 13 bases lay in between. CDR3 nucleotides: TGTGCCAGCAGCCCGCGGAGGGGCCACAATGAGCAGTTCTTC. It yields the protein CASSPRRGHNEQFF.

The chain carries TRBV3-1 (or the pseudogene TRBV3-2) and TRBJ2-3; D is uncertain. Trimming removed 1 base from V and 2 bases from J, with 10 bases in between. Per germline, CDR1 LGHDT and CDR2 YNNKEL (reference sequence). This CDR3 has 15 residues. CDR3 coding DNA: TGTGCCAGCAGCCAAGTGCGGAGCAACACAGATACGCAGTATTTT. Its protein is CASSQVRSNTDTQYF.

The rearrangement links TRBV6-5 to TRBJ2-7, with D possibly TRBD1 on 6 matching bases. The length of the CDR3 is 12 residues. V lost 7 bases, J lost 2 bases, and 9 bases lay in between. Germline values: CDR1 MNHEY, CDR2 SVGAGI. CDR3 region: CASTGQPYEQYF. In DNA form, the CDR3 reads TGTGCCAGCACTGGACAGCCCTACGAGCAGTACTTC.

CDR3 region: CASSLRQWTGATQGNTIYF. Written as DNA, the CDR3 is TGTGCCAGCAGCCTCCGCCAATGGACAGGGGCCACTCAGGGAAACACCATATATTTT. The chain carries TRBV7-2 and TRBJ1-3; 9 nucleotides line up with TRBD1. This CDR3 spans 19 amino acids. The junction had 18 bases not matched to a gene; V was cut back by 5 bases and J by 4 bases. Germline V lookup: CDR1 SGHTA, CDR2 FQGNSA.

The CDR3 reads CASSFRGRRSGANVLTF. In DNA, the CDR3 is TGTGCCAGCAGTTTCAGAGGCCGACGCTCTGGGGCCAACGTCCTGACTTTC. The rearrangement joins TRBV27 to TRBJ2-6, with unresolved D. Germline lookup yields CDR1 MNHEY and CDR2 SMNVEV (reference sequence). This CDR3 is built from 17 residues. The germline V and J ends were trimmed by 3 bases and 0 bases, with 12 bases remaining between them.

The chain carries TRBV14 and TRBJ1-4; no clear D. Germline loops: CDR1 SGHDN, CDR2 FVKESK. This CDR3 contains 13 residues. V was clipped by 1 base and J by 10 bases, with 10 bases between them. The chain's CDR3 is CASSQGRRAKLFF. DNA for the CDR3: TGTGCCAGCAGCCAAGGCCGCCGGGCAAAACTGTTTTTT.

This clone was counted between two and nine times. The gene calls are TRBV27 and TRBJ2-1; 10 nucleotides agree with TRBD2. The CDR3 sequence is 16 residues long. Per germline, CDR1 MNHEY and CDR2 SMNVEV (reference sequence). With 5 bases clipped from V and 6 bases from J, the junction kept 10 bases outside the gene matches. The CDR3 sequence is CASSLAAGGQFNEQFF. The DNA for the CDR3 is TGTGCCAGCAGTCTGGCAGCGGGAGGGCAGTTCAATGAGCAGTTCTTC.

The chain has TRBV28 and TRBJ1-1, with unresolved D. The CDR3 consists of 17 residues. V was clipped by 2 bases and J by 3 bases, with 19 bases between them. The germline CDR1 and CDR2 sequences are MDHEN and SYDVKM. Written as DNA, the CDR3 is TGTGCCAGCAGTTTAATATATGCCTCCACCGGTCACACTGAAGCTTTCTTT. Translating gives CASSLIYASTGHTEAFF.

This rearrangement joins TRBV5-1 to TRBJ2-5, with 16 bases matching TRBD2. Germline V CDR1 and CDR2: SGHRS, YFSETQ. J lost 5 bases, V lost 3 bases, and 10 bases had no gene match. The CDR3 extends over 18 amino acids. CDR3 DNA: TGCGCCAGCAGCTGGGGGACTAGCGGGAGGGCCTCGATGGAGACCCAGTACTTC. It codes for CASSWGTSGRASMETQYF.

This clone is a singleton in its sample. The chain couples TRBV10-3 to TRBJ2-3; 7 bases are a match to TRBD1. The V gene's germline CDR1 is ENHRY and CDR2 SYGVKD. The CDR3 sequence is 15 residues long. Trimming cost V 10 bases and J 0 bases; bases outside gene matches: 10. The CDR3 bases are TGTGCCACCACAGGGGACCAGCGAAGCACAGATACGCAGTATTTT. It yields the protein CATTGDQRSTDTQYF.